This T cell receptor beta chain was identified during a study of memory CD4+ T cells and cytomegalovirus serostatus. Libraries were prepared by immunoSEQ multiplex PCR; TCRdb keeps only in-frame clonotypes and omits some of them. Altogether approximately 45,000 clones are present, around three quarters being singletons, with the ten largest covering more than 0.95%. A few counts support this clone. The CDR3 totals 13 residues. Single viable CD3+CD4+CD8-CD45RO+ cells were sorted as the memory CD4+ T cells. Serostatus was set by detecting CMV pp150, pp28, p38, p52 IgG. The sequence was obtained from an adult in good health and CMV-seronegative. V gene TRBV21-1 combines with J gene TRBJ1-2. TRBV21-1 is termed a pseudogene. The sequencing sample was made of memory CD4+ T cells from blood. The CDR3, as DNA: TGTGCCAGCAGCAAAGTAGGACGGTATGGCTACACCTTC. Protein product: CASSKVGRYGYTF.